These 21 T cell receptor beta chains were sequenced from one sample in a study of shared clonotypes between healthy human individuals. Clones were read by immunoSEQ multiplex PCR, and TCRdb kept only the in-frame ones, dropping some. The sample lists some 680,000 clones; around four fifths were seen once. Sequenced material: memory CD4+ T cells sorted from blood. Documented subset: CD45RA-negative fraction. Source of these receptors: a woman aged 30 to 39 in good health.

The rearrangement links TRBV28 to TRBJ1-5, with D tentatively TRBD1 (5 bases). The CDR3 has 15 amino acids. CDR1 and CDR2 from the germline V gene are MDHEN and SYDVKM. V was cut by 4 bases and J by 3 bases, with 13 bases left in between. The CDR3 sequence: CASSSVRGYNQPQHF. CDR3 DNA: TGTGCCAGCAGTTCTGTTAGGGGTTACAATCAGCCCCAGCATTTT.

The chain combines TRBV15 with TRBJ2-3; D is perhaps TRBD1 (6 bases). Germline V lookup: CDR1 LNHNV, CDR2 YYDKDF (reference sequence). V shed 5 bases and J shed 2 bases, with 14 bases lying between them. The CDR3 has 15 residues. In DNA form, the CDR3 reads TGTGCCACCAGCTTCAGTGGGGGACACACAGATACGCAGTATTTT. The encoded protein is CATSFSGGHTDTQYF.

The rearrangement joins TRBV28 to TRBJ1-5, with D unclear. CDR1 is MDHEN, CDR2 SYDVKM, per germline. The CDR3 contains 16 residues. Trimming removed 0 bases from V and 0 bases from J, with 9 bases in between. The CDR3 DNA sequence: TGTGCCAGCAGTTTATGGCTGCGGGATAGCAATCAGCCCCAGCATTTT. Translating gives CASSLWLRDSNQPQHF.

The J gene is TRBJ2-7, the V gene TRBV5-1, with D possibly TRBD2 on 6 matching bases. The length of the CDR3 is 18 residues. V was clipped by 0 bases and J by 3 bases, with 22 bases between them. CDR1 and CDR2 (germline): SGHRS, YFSETQ. The CDR3 sequence is CASSLVFRGGASNYEQYF. The CDR3 coding sequence is TGCGCCAGCAGCTTGGTATTTCGCGGAGGGGCCAGTAACTACGAGCAGTACTTC.

The chain recombines TRBV6-6 with TRBJ1-1; D possibly corresponds to TRBD1 (6 bases). CDR3 length: 14 residues. Between the trimmed V and J ends, which lost 4 bases and 1 base, there was a span of 10 bases. In germline, CDR1 is MNHNY, CDR2 SVGAGI (reference sequence). In nucleotides, the CDR3 is TGTGCCAGCAGTTCCCACAGGGAGAACACTGAAGCTTTCTTT. It codes for CASSSHRENTEAFF.

A remark on this clone: Since a much larger clone is just one base distant, this may be a read error. Distinct nucleotide sequences in the sample also encode this CDR3. The V call is TRBV7-9, the J call TRBJ1-5; D gene unclear. V was trimmed by 1 base and J by 0 bases, leaving 1 base between them. The CDR3 loop spans 13 amino acids. The germline V gene encodes CDR1 SEHNR and CDR2 FQNEAQ (reference sequence). CDR3 DNA: TGTGCCAGCAGCTTAGATAGCAATCAGCCCCAGCATTTT. Protein: CASSLDSNQPQHF.

The chain uses TRBV11-2 and TRBJ2-7; D gene uncertain. The CDR3 is 15 residues long. Germline values: CDR1 SGHAT, CDR2 FQNNGV. V was pared by 0 bases and J by 0 bases, with 9 bases between. The CDR3 nucleotides read TGTGCCAGCAGCTTAGATCGTCTGGGCTCCTACGAGCAGTACTTC. Protein sequence: CASSLDRLGSYEQYF.

The chain uses TRBV4-1 and TRBJ2-1; 10 positions match TRBD2. With V trimmed by 0 bases and J by 6 bases, 8 bases remained unmatched. The CDR3 has 17 residues. The V gene's germline CDR1 is MGHRA and CDR2 YSYEKL. The DNA for the CDR3 is TGCGCCAGCAGCCAAGACTTAGGACTAGCGGTTTCCAATGAGCAGTTCTTC. Translated: CASSQDLGLAVSNEQFF.

The V call is TRBV5-1, the J call TRBJ2-2; 8 bases agree with TRBD2. The CDR3 spans 16 residues. Germline V gene lookup returns CDR1 SGHRS and CDR2 YFSETQ. Trimming at V came to 0 bases and at J to 0 bases, leaving 1 base not matched to a gene. In nucleotides, the CDR3 is TGCGCCAGCAGCTTGGCACTAGCGGCGAACACCGGGGAGCTGTTTTTT. Its translation: CASSLALAANTGELFF.

This clone was recorded a few times. The chain joins TRBV2 to TRBJ2-7; TRBD2 agrees at 7 bases. The CDR3 runs to 14 residues. The trim removed 4 bases at V and 5 bases at J, leaving 8 bases unmatched. CDR1 and CDR2 (germline): SNHLY, FYNNEI. The CDR3 DNA reads TGTGCCAGCAGTGGACAGACTAGCCTCGACGAGCAGTACTTC. Encoded protein: CASSGQTSLDEQYF.

This clone was recorded once. The chain carries TRBV6-5 and TRBJ2-1, with no clear D. The germline V gene has CDR1 MNHEY and CDR2 SVGAGI. The CDR3 runs to 14 residues. Trimming took off 4 bases at V and 12 bases at J, with 19 bases between the two ends. As DNA, the CDR3 is TGTGCCAGCAGTTCTCCAGACCCGACGTCGAGGCAGTTCTTC. Protein sequence: CASSSPDPTSRQFF.

The rearrangement uses TRBV11-2 and TRBJ1-4; D gene uncertain. Germline V lookup: CDR1 SGHAT, CDR2 FQNNGV. V lost 1 base to trimming and J lost 11 bases, with 14 bases between them. The CDR3 runs to 14 residues. This CDR3 is CASSLAGQMGKLFF. CDR3 nucleotides: TGTGCCAGCAGCTTAGCCGGCCAAATGGGGAAACTGTTTTTT.

The rearrangement uses TRBV5-8 and TRBJ2-4; D might be TRBD2 (6 bases). V gave up 2 bases and J gave up 1 base, with 7 bases separating them. Germline V CDR1 and CDR2: SGHTS, YDEGEE. The CDR3 has 14 amino acids. DNA of the CDR3: TGTGCCAGCAGCTTAGGAGGGGCCAAAAACATTCAGTACTTC. Encoded protein: CASSLGGAKNIQYF.

The chain joins TRBV6-4 to TRBJ2-1, with 14 positions matching TRBD2. CDR3 length equals 16 residues. V was clipped by 2 bases and J by 8 bases; unmatched bases: 5. CDR1 is MRHNA and CDR2 is SNTAGT in the germline V gene. For the CDR3, the DNA is TGTGCCAGCAGTGACACTGGGACTAGCGGGAGTTATGAGCAGTTCTTC. This translates into CASSDTGTSGSYEQFF.

The gene calls are TRBV19 and TRBJ2-3, with D maybe TRBD1 (5 bases). V lost 4 bases to trimming and J lost 4 bases, with 9 bases between them. CDR3 length equals 13 residues. Per the germline V gene, CDR1 is LNHDA and CDR2 is SQIVND (reference sequence). The CDR3 coding sequence is TGTGCCAGTAGTAAGACAGAGGCAGATACGCAGTATTTT. It yields the protein CASSKTEADTQYF.

This chain connects TRBV7-9 to TRBJ1-6; 7 positions agree with TRBD1. The germline gives CDR1 SEHNR, CDR2 FQNEAQ (reference sequence). The CDR3 length is 17 residues. V was pared by 8 bases and J by 0 bases, with 10 bases of the junction left unmatched. CDR3 in DNA: TGTGCCAGCTCAGGGGGACGACCGAGCTCCTATAATTCACCCCTCCACTTT. Translation gives CASSGGRPSSYNSPLHF.

The table lists this clone with a few counts. The rearrangement links TRBV7-2 to TRBJ2-3; D is unclear. The germline V gene has CDR1 SGHTA and CDR2 FQGNSA. V was cut by 0 bases and J by 0 bases, with 7 bases left in between. The CDR3 contains 15 residues. In nucleotides, the CDR3 is TGTGCCAGCAGCTTAGCGTGGAGCAGCACAGATACGCAGTATTTT. Amino acids: CASSLAWSSTDTQYF.

The chain uses TRBV5-1 and TRBJ2-5; D gene uncertain. Germline V lookup: CDR1 SGHRS, CDR2 YFSETQ. Trimming pared 7 bases from V and 1 base from J, leaving 11 bases between. CDR3 size: 13 residues. CDR3 sequence reads: CASCQRGQETQYF. The CDR3 DNA is TGCGCCAGCTGCCAACGAGGCCAAGAGACCCAGTACTTC.

This clone was counted a few times. This chain connects TRBV19 to TRBJ2-4, with unresolved D. Germline CDR1 and CDR2: LNHDA and SQIVND (reference sequence). The V end was cut by 6 bases, the J end by 0 bases, with 9 bases between. The CDR3 runs 14 residues. CDR3 residues: CASSRQLAKNIQYF. In nucleotides, the CDR3 is TGTGCCAGTAGCCGCCAGCTAGCCAAAAACATTCAGTACTTC.

With respect to this clone: This likely stems from a read error, as it lies one base from a far larger clone. This sample includes further DNA sequences coding for the same CDR3. CDR3 loop: CSARSTDTQYF. The CDR3 DNA reads TGCAGTGCCCGGTCCACAGATACGCAGTATTTT. The chain joins TRBV20-1 to TRBJ2-3; D is unclear. Trimming removed 6 bases from V and 2 bases from J, with 6 bases in between. The CDR3 contains 11 residues. CDR1 and CDR2 (germline): DFQATT, SNEGSKA (reference sequence).

V usage is TRBV9 and J usage is TRBJ2-3, with 7 nucleotides matching TRBD2. The germline V gene has CDR1 SGDLS and CDR2 YYNGEE. This CDR3 contains 17 residues. The junction had 16 bases not matched to a gene; V was cut back by 5 bases and J by 4 bases. The CDR3 reads CASSPRFGRELSDTQYF. Written as DNA, the CDR3 is TGTGCCAGCAGTCCACGGTTCGGGCGGGAGCTATCAGATACGCAGTATTTT. The whole variable domain, remainder taken from reference TRBV9 and TRBJ2-3, is DSGVTQTPKHLITATGQRVTLRCSPRSGDLSVYWYQQSLDQGLQFLIQYYNGEERAKGNILERFSAQQFPDLHSELNLSSLELGDSALYFCASSPRFGRELSDTQYFGPGTRLTVL.